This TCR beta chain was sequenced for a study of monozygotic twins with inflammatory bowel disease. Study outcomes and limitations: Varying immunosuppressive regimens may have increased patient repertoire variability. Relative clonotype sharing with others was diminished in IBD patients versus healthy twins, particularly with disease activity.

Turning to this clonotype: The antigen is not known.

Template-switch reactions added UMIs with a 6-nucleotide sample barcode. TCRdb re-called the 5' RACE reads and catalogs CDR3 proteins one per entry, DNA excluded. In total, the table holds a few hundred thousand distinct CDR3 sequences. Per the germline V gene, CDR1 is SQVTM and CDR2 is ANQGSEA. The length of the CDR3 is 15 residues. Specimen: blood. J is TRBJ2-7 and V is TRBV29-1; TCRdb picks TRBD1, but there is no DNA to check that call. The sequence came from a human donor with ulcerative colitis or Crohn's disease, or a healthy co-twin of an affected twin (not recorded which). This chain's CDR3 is CSVEDGDRGIYEQYF.